A single sample is the source of the 20 T cell receptor beta chains below, sequenced in a study of Graves' ophthalmopathy and Graves' hyperthyroidism. Amplified TCR beta CDR3 regions were obtained using RNA transcripts as template. First-round RT-PCR relied on HTBI primers, and a second-round multiplex PCR came next. Via MiXCR, TCRdb re-called the multiplex PCR reads, giving one row per CDR3 protein. In the table there are roughly 410,000 distinct CDR3 sequences, 15% of which are singletons. The sample comprised peripheral blood. The receptors shown here come from a woman aged 18 to 35 with stable Graves' hyperthyroidism.

This clonotype has at least ten counts. The chain has TRBV19 and TRBJ2-5, with D unresolved. V lost 4 bases and J lost 5, with 14 bases in between. Germline V gene sequence: CDR1 LNHDA, CDR2 SQIVND (reference sequence). The length of the CDR3 is 14 residues. The CDR3 bases are TGTGCCAGTAGTACATCCGGGCGGCTGGAGACCCAGTACTTC. Translated: CASSTSGRLETQYF.

Many counts were recorded for this clonotype. This chain joins TRBV12-3 or TRBV12-4 and TRBJ2-5; 8 nucleotides align to TRBD1. J gave up 3 bases and V 4 bases, and 10 bases lay outside the gene matches. The CDR3 loop spans 16 amino acids. The CDR3, as DNA: TGTGCCAGCAGTTCTTTCGACAGGGGTGGAAAAGAGACCCAGTACTTC. This encodes CASSSFDRGGKETQYF.

In its sample, this clonotype was seen many times. The V and J genes are TRBV6-1 and TRBJ1-5; D unclear. The CDR3 extends over 13 amino acids. Trimming removed 3 bases from V and 5 bases from J, with 8 bases in between. Germline-derived CDR1 and CDR2 are MNHNS and SASEGT. CDR3 in DNA: TGTGCCAGCAGTGATCAGGTACATCAGCCCCAGCATTTT. This codes for CASSDQVHQPQHF.

Many counts were recorded for this clonotype. The gene calls are TRBV6-2 or TRBV6-3 and TRBJ2-7; 10 positions agree with TRBD1. The CDR3 spans 15 residues. V gave up 5 bases and J gave up 2 bases; unmatched junction bases: 6. CDR1 is MNHEY, CDR2 SVGEGT, per germline. CDR3 DNA: TGTGCCAGCAGTCGATCGGGACAGGGGACCTACGAGCAGTACTTC. Amino acids: CASSRSGQGTYEQYF.

This clonotype was recorded at least ten times. The rearrangement joins TRBV10-3 to TRBJ2-7; TRBD2 matches at 7 bases. Germline lookup yields CDR1 ENHRY and CDR2 SYGVKD. CDR3 length: 16 residues. Trimming cost V 4 bases and J 0 bases; bases outside gene matches: 9. In DNA, the CDR3 is TGTGCCATCAGTGTAGGGGAAAGGACTAGCTCCTACGAGCAGTACTTC. The encoded protein is CAISVGERTSSYEQYF.

This clonotype was counted at least ten times. The chain has TRBV27 and TRBJ1-1; D may be TRBD1 (6 bases). Trimming stripped 5 bases from V and 10 bases from J, with 17 bases between. CDR3 length: 13 residues. Germline loops: CDR1 MNHEY, CDR2 SMNVEV (reference sequence). CDR3 DNA: TGTGCCAGCAGTCGAAGGGGGGGAGTGGGAGCTTTCTTT. It is translated as CASSRRGGVGAFF.

The sample holds one count of this clonotype. This is likely a read error, given that the CDR3 carries no conserved phenylalanine or tryptophan at its end. The CDR3 reads CASSFGNRENYGYTY. In nucleotides, the CDR3 is TGTGCCAGCAGCTTCGGCAACAGGGAAAACTATGGCTACACCTAC. This sequence joins TRBV7-9 and TRBJ1-2, with D possibly TRBD1 on 6 matching bases. Trimming pared 3 bases from V and 2 bases from J, leaving 13 bases between. The CDR3 totals 15 residues. Germline V gene lookup returns CDR1 SEHNR and CDR2 FQNEAQ (reference sequence).

This clonotype has just a few counts. This chain joins TRBV3-1 and TRBJ1-2, with 8 bases identical to TRBD1. The CDR3 runs to 14 residues. Germline lookup yields CDR1 LGHDT and CDR2 YNNKEL (reference sequence). Trimming at V came to 1 base and at J to 7 bases, leaving 5 bases not matched to a gene. The CDR3: CASSQAGRGPGYTF. CDR3 sequence (DNA): TGTGCCAGCAGCCAAGCGGGCAGGGGGCCTGGCTACACCTTC.

Ten or more counts support this clonotype. The rearrangement uses TRBV11-2 and TRBJ1-5; D is possibly TRBD1 (5 bases). Between the trimmed V and J ends, which lost 4 bases and 0 bases, there was a span of 13 bases. CDR1 and CDR2 from the germline V gene are SGHAT and FQNNGV. The CDR3 totals 16 residues. The CDR3 bases are TGTGCCAGCAGCTCCGTGGAGGGGTATAGCAATCAGCCCCAGCATTTT. Protein sequence: CASSSVEGYSNQPQHF.

As concerns this clonotype: Mismatch with germline at one junction end may stem from a read error. J is TRBJ1-5 and V is TRBV6-1; D may be TRBD1 (6 bases). CDR3 length: 15 amino acids. CDR1 MNHNS and CDR2 SASEGT come from the germline V gene. The CDR3 is CAISDRLHSNQPQHF. CDR3 coding DNA: TGTGCCATCAGTGACAGGCTTCATAGCAATCAGCCCCAGCATTTT.

This clonotype was counted between two and nine times. The chain uses TRBV6-1 and TRBJ2-2; D is perhaps TRBD1 (6 bases). Trimming cost V 2 bases and J 4 bases, with 8 bases left between them. From germline, CDR1 is MNHNS and CDR2 SASEGT. The CDR3 has 14 amino acids. Here the CDR3 reads CASSELGATGELFF. The CDR3 nucleotides are TGTGCCAGCAGTGAATTGGGGGCCACCGGGGAGCTGTTTTTT.

This clonotype was recorded many times. The gene calls are TRBV24-1 and TRBJ1-3, with D possibly matching TRBD1 (6 bases). Trimming pared 4 bases from V and 0 bases from J, leaving 12 bases between. Germline V lookup: CDR1 KGHDR, CDR2 SFDVKD. CDR3 length: 16 amino acids. CDR3 region: CATSDSTGSSGNTIYF. In DNA, the CDR3 is TGTGCCACCAGTGACTCTACAGGGAGCTCTGGAAACACCATATATTTT.

This clonotype was picked up many times. This chain uses TRBV29-1 with TRBJ2-5; the match to TRBD2 covers 9 bases. The CDR3 length is 14 residues. J lost 5 bases, V lost 4 bases, and 8 bases had no gene match. Germline V lookup: CDR1 SQVTM, CDR2 ANQGSEA. CDR3 residues: CSVGERGVRETQYF. DNA for the CDR3: TGCAGCGTTGGGGAGCGGGGGGTCCGGGAGACCCAGTACTTC.

For this clonotype: A read error may produce the germline difference seen at one junction end. The gene calls are TRBV11-3 and TRBJ1-5; D not resolved. The CDR3 is 13 residues long. CDR1 and CDR2 (germline): SGHNT, YENEEA. The CDR3 region is CAGSLDPNQPQHF. Written as DNA, the CDR3 is TGTGCCGGCAGCTTAGATCCCAATCAGCCCCAGCATTTT.

Ten or more counts support this clonotype. CDR3 protein: CASSYSIGTEETQYF. In DNA form, the CDR3 reads TGTGCCAGCAGTTACTCGATAGGGACAGAAGAGACCCAGTACTTC. The gene calls are TRBV6-5 and TRBJ2-5; 7 positions match TRBD1. There are 15 residues in the CDR3. Trimming cost V 0 bases and J 3 bases; bases outside gene matches: 4. Germline V gene lookup returns CDR1 MNHEY and CDR2 SVGAGI.

This clonotype appeared many times. This chain connects TRBV28 to TRBJ2-7, with 9 bases identical to TRBD1. V lost 5 bases, J lost 3 bases, and 8 bases stayed unmatched. CDR1 and CDR2 from the germline V gene are MDHEN and SYDVKM. The CDR3 runs to 15 residues. CDR3 amino acids: CASSGGGTGFYEQYF. The CDR3 bases are TGTGCCAGCAGTGGGGGGGGGACAGGGTTCTACGAGCAGTACTTC.

This clonotype occurred a few times. The rearrangement uses TRBV11-1 and TRBJ2-7; 11 positions match TRBD1. The CDR3 sequence is 16 residues long. Germline CDR1 SGHAT, CDR2 FQDESV (reference sequence). V shed 5 bases, J shed 3 bases, and the junction held 9 bases outside the gene matches. The CDR3 spells CASSPAGTGGNYEQYF. The CDR3 DNA is TGTGCCAGCAGCCCCGCGGGGACAGGGGGTAACTACGAGCAGTACTTC.

This clonotype occurred many times. The chain's CDR3 is CSAPQTPLNTEAFF. CDR3 DNA sequence: TGCAGTGCACCACAGACACCACTGAACACTGAAGCTTTCTTT. The chain couples TRBV20-1 to TRBJ1-1; unclear D gene. The CDR3 contains 14 residues. The germline V gene encodes CDR1 DFQATT and CDR2 SNEGSKA (reference sequence). V lost 6 bases, J lost 0 bases, and 14 bases lay in between.

Turning to this clonotype: The CDR3 does not close with the conserved phenylalanine or tryptophan, likely indicating a read error. The DNA is left out, because the CDR3 cannot be placed on it with certainty; the CDR3 is given as TCRdb lists it. The CDR3 loop reads CASSLNEVTEAFL. J is TRBJ1-1 and V is TRBV12-3 or TRBV12-4. The CDR3 adds up to 13 amino acids, both ends counted.

This clonotype was seen at least ten times. The chain links TRBV5-5 to TRBJ1-6; no reliable D call. The CDR3 is 12 residues long. Germline lookup yields CDR1 SGHKS and CDR2 YYEKEE (reference sequence). Trimming removed 1 base at V and 12 bases at J, with 8 bases between. For the CDR3, the DNA is TGTGCCAGCAGCTTGTCGTGGGGACCCCTCCACTTT. This gives the protein CASSLSWGPLHF.